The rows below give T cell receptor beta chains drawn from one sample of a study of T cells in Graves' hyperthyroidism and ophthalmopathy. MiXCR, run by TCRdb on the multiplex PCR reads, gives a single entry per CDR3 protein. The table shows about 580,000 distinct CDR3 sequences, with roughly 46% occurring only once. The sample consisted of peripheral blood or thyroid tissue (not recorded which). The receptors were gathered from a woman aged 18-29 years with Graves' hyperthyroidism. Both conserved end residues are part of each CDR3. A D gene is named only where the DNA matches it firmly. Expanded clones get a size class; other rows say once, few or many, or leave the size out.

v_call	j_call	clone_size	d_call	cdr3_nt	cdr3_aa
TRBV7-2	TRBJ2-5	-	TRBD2	TGTGCCAGCAGCTCCAGACTAGCGGGCCATAGTCGTGAGACCCAGTACTTC	CASSSRLAGHSRETQYF
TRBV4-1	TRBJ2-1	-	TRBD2	TGCGCCAGCAGCCAAGTCGTTATAGCGGGAGGTGTCTACAATGAGCAGTTCTTC	CASSQVVIAGGVYNEQFF
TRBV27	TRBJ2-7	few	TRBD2	TGTGCCAGCAGTTCCATCCGAGGGGTTAGCGGGATCGTCTACGAGCAGTACTTC	CASSSIRGVSGIVYEQYF
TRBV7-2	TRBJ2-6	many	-	TGTGCCAGCGGATCGGGGGCTGGGGCCAACGTCCTGACTTTC	CASGSGAGANVLTF
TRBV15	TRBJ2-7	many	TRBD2	TGTGCCACCAGCACGTCGGAACTAGCGGGAGGGCCCTTCTACGAGCAGTACTTC	CATSTSELAGGPFYEQYF
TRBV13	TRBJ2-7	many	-	TGTGCCAGCAGCTTAAGAGGGCCCCTCTCCTACGAGCAGTACTTC	CASSLRGPLSYEQYF
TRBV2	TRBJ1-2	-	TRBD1	TGTGCCGAACCGGGACAGAGTAACTATGGCTACACCTTC	CAEPGQSNYGYTF
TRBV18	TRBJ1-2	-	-	TGTGCCAGCTCACCCACTGCCGCCAGGGACTATGGCTACACCTTC	CASSPTAARDYGYTF
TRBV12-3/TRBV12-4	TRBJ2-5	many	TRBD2	TGTGCCAGCAGCCCCCCTTGGGGGGGAGAGACCCAGTACTTC	CASSPPWGGETQYF
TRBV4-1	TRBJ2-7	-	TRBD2	TGCGCCAGCAGCCAAGATACGGCGGGAGTCGTCTACGAGCAGTACTTC	CASSQDTAGVVYEQYF
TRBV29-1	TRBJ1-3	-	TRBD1	TGCAGCGTTGGGACGGGACAGGGGAACACCACATATTTT	CSVGTGQGNTTYF
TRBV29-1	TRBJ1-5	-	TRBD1	TGCAGCGTCCAGGACAGGGGGGGGCCCCAGCATTTT	CSVQDRGGPQHF
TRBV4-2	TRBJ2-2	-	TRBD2	TGTGCCAGCAGCCAGCAGCGGGAGACCGGGGAGCTGTTTTTT	CASSQQRETGELFF
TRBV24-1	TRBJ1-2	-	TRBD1	TGTGCCACCAATGGCCTCCGGGACAGAAAAAGCGCTAACTATGGCTACACCTTC	CATNGLRDRKSANYGYTF
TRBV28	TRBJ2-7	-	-	TGTGCCAATCAGGGGGGAGGGGATGGCGAGCAGTACTTC	CANQGGGDGEQYF
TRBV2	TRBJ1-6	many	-	TGTGCCAGCAGTAGGGGATTATGGAATAATTCACCCCTCCACTTT	CASSRGLWNNSPLHF
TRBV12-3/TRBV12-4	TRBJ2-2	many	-	TGTGCCAGCAGTTTACACGGAAGCGGTACCGGGGAGCTGTTTTTT	CASSLHGSGTGELFF
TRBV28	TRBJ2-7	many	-	TGTGCCAGCAGTCTACGGACAGCCGAGCAGTACTTC	CASSLRTAEQYF
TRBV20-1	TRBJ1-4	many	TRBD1	TGCAGTGCCCCGCCCTTGGCAGGGGGCCGTGAAAAACTGTTTTTT	CSAPPLAGGREKLFF
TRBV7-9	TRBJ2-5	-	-	TGTGCCAGCAGCCCCGCCCGGTTGGTGGCAGTACAAGAGACCCAGTACTTC	CASSPARLVAVQETQYF
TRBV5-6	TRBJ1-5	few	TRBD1	TGTGCCAGCAGCTTAGGGACAGGGTACAATCAGCCCCAGCATTTT	CASSLGTGYNQPQHF
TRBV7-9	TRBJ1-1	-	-	TGTGCCAGCAGCTTAAAGTCGGGGAACACTGAAGCTTTCTTT	CASSLKSGNTEAFF
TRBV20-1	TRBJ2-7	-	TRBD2	TGCAGTGCGCCACCCGGGAGGGACTACGAGCAGTACTTC	CSAPPGRDYEQYF
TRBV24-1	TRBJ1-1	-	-	TGTGCCACCAGTGATTTAGCACGGCCGATGGGTCCTGAAGCTTTCTTT	CATSDLARPMGPEAFF
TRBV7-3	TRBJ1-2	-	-	TGTGCCAGCAGCTTAATGGGCGGGACGTCCGGCTATGGCTACACCTTC	CASSLMGGTSGYGYTF
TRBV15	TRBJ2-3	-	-	TGTGCCACCAGCAGAGTTTCCTCCACAGATACGCAGTATTTT	CATSRVSSTDTQYF
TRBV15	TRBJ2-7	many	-	TGTGCCACCAGGGAGGCTAGCGCGTCCTACGAGCAGTACTTC	CATREASASYEQYF
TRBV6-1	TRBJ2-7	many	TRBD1	TGTGCCAGCAGTACAGACAGGGTCTCCTACGAGCAGTACTTC	CASSTDRVSYEQYF
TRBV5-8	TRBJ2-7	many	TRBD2	TGTGCCAGCAGCGGGGGACTAGCGGGAGACCCCTACGAGCAGTACTTC	CASSGGLAGDPYEQYF
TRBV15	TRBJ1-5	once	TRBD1	TGTGCCACCAGCAGGGGACAGGGGTCGGATTATAGCAATCAGCCCCAGCATTTT	CATSRGQGSDYSNQPQHF
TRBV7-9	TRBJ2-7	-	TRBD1	TGTGCCAGCCTAGGGACAGGGGCAGGTTCGGGTGAGCAGTACTTC	CASLGTGAGSGEQYF
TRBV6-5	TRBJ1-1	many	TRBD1	TGTGCCAGCAGTAGACAGGGTAGGGTTACTGAAGCTTTCTTT	CASSRQGRVTEAFF
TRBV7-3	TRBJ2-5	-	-	TGTGCCAGCAGCTCCGACTATGGAGATACGCAGTACTTC	CASSSDYGDTQYF
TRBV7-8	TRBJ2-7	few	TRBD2	TGTGCCAGCAGCCCCTCGACTAGCGGGAGACCCTACGAGCAGTACTTC	CASSPSTSGRPYEQYF
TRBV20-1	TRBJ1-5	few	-	TGCAGTGCTAGGGGGGAGAGCGATCAGCCCCAGCATTTT	CSARGESDQPQHF
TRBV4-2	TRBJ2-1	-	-	TGTGCCAGCAGCCCCTCAGGGGTCTCCAATGAGCAGTTCTTC	CASSPSGVSNEQFF
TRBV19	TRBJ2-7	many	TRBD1	TGTGCCAGCAGAGCACACCGGGACAGCTCCTACGAGCAGTACTTC	CASRAHRDSSYEQYF
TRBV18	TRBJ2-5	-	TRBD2	TGTGCCAGCTCACCAGGTGGGGGGGATCGCAATCAGCCCCAGTACTTC	CASSPGGGDRNQPQYF
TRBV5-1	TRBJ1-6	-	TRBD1	TGCGCCAGCAGCTTACAAGGGACAGGGAGTTCACCCCTCCACTTT	CASSLQGTGSSPLHF
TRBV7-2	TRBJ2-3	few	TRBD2	TGTGCCAGCAGCGTCTCACGGGAGGGGGGAGATACGCAGTATTTT	CASSVSREGGDTQYF
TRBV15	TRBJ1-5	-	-	TGTGCCGCCAGCAGAGTTACAGGGCGTAGCCAGCCCCAGCATTTT	CAASRVTGRSQPQHF
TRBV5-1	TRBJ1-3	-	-	TGCGCCAGCAGCTTGGAGGGGGGATCTGGAAACACCATATATTTT	CASSLEGGSGNTIYF
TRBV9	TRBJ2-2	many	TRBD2	TGTGCCAGCAGCGTAGTGAGTAGCGGGAGATCCGGGGAGCTGTTTTTT	CASSVVSSGRSGELFF
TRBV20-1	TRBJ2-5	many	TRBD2	TGCAGTGCTAGAGGGCTCCCGGGACTAGCGGCCCGGTACCAAGAGACCCAGTACTTC	CSARGLPGLAARYQETQYF
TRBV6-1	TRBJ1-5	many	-	TGTGCCAGCAGTGGGTTCGGCCAGGGAGGGGGTAGCAATCAGCCCCAGCATTTT	CASSGFGQGGGSNQPQHF
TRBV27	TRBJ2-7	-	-	TGTGCCAGCAGTAACAGACCCCTCTACGAGCAGTACTTC	CASSNRPLYEQYF
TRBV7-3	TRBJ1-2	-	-	TGTGCCAGCAGCTCGGGACTAGCGCCAGGCTCTGGCTACACCTTC	CASSSGLAPGSGYTF
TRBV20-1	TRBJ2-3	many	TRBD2	TGCAGTGCTAGTGTTCGGCTAGCGGGAGGAGATACGCAGTATTTT	CSASVRLAGGDTQYF
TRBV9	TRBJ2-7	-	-	TGTGCCAGCAGTGAAGGGTCAGGATACTACGAGCAGTACTTC	CASSEGSGYYEQYF
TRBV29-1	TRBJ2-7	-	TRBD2	TGCAGCGTTGGGGGACTAGCGGACAGTGGGCAGTACTTC	CSVGGLADSGQYF
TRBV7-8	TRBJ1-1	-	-	TGTGCCAGCAGCCGGACCCGACAGGTATCATTTGGGAACACTGAAGCTTTCTTT	CASSRTRQVSFGNTEAFF
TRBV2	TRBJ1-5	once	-	TGTGCCAGCAGTGAGGAGGTCATGCTGCAGCATTTT	CASSEEVMLQHF
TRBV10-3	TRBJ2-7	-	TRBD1	TGTGCCATCAGTGAGTCGGACAGGGCCTACGAGCAGTACTTC	CAISESDRAYEQYF
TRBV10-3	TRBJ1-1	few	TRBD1	TGTGCCATCAGGGATAAGACAGGGTCGGGGGAAGCTTTCTTT	CAIRDKTGSGEAFF